These T cell receptor beta chains were read from a single sample in a study of identical twins. MiXCR was run by TCRdb on the 5' RACE reads, yielding one entry per CDR3 protein. The table has about 290,000 distinct CDR3 sequences, roughly 8.6% seen once. This sample was also put to use in a study of yellow fever vaccine responses in identical twins.

Sequencing was done on a sample of CD8+ T cells sorted from blood. All receptors derive from a woman younger than 30 in good health. Both conserved end residues are part of each CDR3. The order of the fields is clone size, V gene, J gene, D gene, CDR3 protein, CDR3 DNA. D genes are given only for firm matches. The size entry is marked missing in some rows and otherwise reads once, few, many or a size class.

many,TRBV7-2,TRBJ2-3,TRBD2,CASSLQRGGLTDTQYF,TGTGCCAGCAGCTTACAGCGGGGGGGCCTCACAGATACGCAGTATTTT
many,TRBV7-9,TRBJ2-5,NA,CASSSRETQYF,TGTGCCAGCAGCTCCAGGGAGACCCAGTACTTC
NA,TRBV19,TRBJ2-5,NA,CASSLQYQETQYF,TGTGCCAGTAGTTTACAGTACCAAGAGACCCAGTACTTC
few,TRBV4-3,TRBJ1-1,NA,CASSQDFGGYSTEAFF,TGCGCCAGCAGCCAAGATTTTGGGGGATACTCCACTGAAGCTTTCTTT
few,TRBV3-1,TRBJ2-7,NA,CASSRVLLRTASYEQYF,TGTGCCAGCAGCCGCGTCCTACTTCGGACAGCGAGTTACGAGCAGTACTTC
few,TRBV9,TRBJ2-7,NA,CASSADGSSYEQYF,TGTGCCAGCAGCGCGGACGGGAGCTCCTACGAGCAGTACTTC
NA,TRBV6-5,TRBJ2-3,TRBD1,CASSYSPDRPQLKYF,TGTGCCAGCAGTTATTCCCCGGACAGGCCCCAATTGAAGTATTTT
few,TRBV27,TRBJ2-1,NA,CASSSNPYNEQFF,TGTGCCAGCAGTTCGAACCCCTACAATGAGCAGTTCTTC
NA,TRBV19,TRBJ2-2,TRBD1,CASDRGGTGELFF,TGTGCCAGCGACAGGGGGGGCACCGGGGAGCTGTTTTTT
many,TRBV7-2,TRBJ2-7,NA,CASSFAGSTYEQYF,TGTGCCAGCAGCTTTGCGGGATCTACCTACGAGCAGTACTTC